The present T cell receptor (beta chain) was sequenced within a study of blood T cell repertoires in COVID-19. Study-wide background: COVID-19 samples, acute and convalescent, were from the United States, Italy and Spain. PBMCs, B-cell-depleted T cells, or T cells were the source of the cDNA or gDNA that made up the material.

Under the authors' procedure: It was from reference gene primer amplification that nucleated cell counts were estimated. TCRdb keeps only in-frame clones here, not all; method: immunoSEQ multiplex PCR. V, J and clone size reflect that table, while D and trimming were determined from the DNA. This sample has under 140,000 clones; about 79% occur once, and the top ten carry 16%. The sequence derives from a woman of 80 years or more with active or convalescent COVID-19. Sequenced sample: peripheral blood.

The CDR3 DNA follows: TGTGCCAGCAGCCAAGATACCGCGGCCCAAATCTACGAGCAGTACTTC. This translates into CASSQDTAAQIYEQYF. The chain joins TRBV4-2 to TRBJ2-7, with D unresolved. The CDR3 contains 16 residues. Germline assignment: CDR1 LGHNA and CDR2 YNFKEQ. The V end lost 0 bases, the J end lost 3 bases, and 15 bases lay between the germline ends.